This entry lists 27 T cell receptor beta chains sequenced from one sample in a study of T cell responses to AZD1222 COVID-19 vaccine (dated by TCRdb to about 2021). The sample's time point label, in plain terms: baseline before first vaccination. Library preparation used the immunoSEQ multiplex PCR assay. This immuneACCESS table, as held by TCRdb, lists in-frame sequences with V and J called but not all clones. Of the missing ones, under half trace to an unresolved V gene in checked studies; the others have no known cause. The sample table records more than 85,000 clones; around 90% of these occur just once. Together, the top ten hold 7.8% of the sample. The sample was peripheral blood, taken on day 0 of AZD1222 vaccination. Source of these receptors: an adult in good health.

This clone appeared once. CDR3 protein: CSVGQGANQPQHF. As DNA, the CDR3 is TGCAGCGTGGGGCAGGGGGCGAATCAGCCCCAGCATTTT. The genes are TRBV29-1 and TRBJ1-5, with TRBD1 identical over 8 bases. The CDR3 has 13 amino acids. CDR1 is SQVTM and CDR2 is ANQGSEA in the germline V gene. The trim removed 6 bases at V and 4 bases at J, leaving 5 bases unmatched.

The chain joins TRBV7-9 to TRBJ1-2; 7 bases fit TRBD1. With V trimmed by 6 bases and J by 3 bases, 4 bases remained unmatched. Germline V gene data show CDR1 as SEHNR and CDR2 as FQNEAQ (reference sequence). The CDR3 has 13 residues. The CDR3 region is CASSFDRDYGYTF. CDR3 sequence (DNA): TGTGCCAGCAGTTTTGACAGGGACTATGGCTACACCTTC.

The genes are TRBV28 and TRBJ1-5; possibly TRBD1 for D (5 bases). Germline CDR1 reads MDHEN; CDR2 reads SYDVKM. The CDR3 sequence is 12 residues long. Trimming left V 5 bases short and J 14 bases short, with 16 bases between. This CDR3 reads CASSPRDPREHF. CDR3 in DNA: TGTGCCAGCAGTCCCCGGGACCCAAGAGAGCATTTT.

As DNA, the CDR3 is TGTGCCACCAGCAGAGCCTGGGATCTAGCTAACTATGGCTACACCTTC. It yields the protein CATSRAWDLANYGYTF. The chain carries TRBV15 and TRBJ1-2; D is unresolved. Germline V CDR1 and CDR2: LNHNV, YYDKDF (reference sequence). The CDR3 extends over 16 amino acids. V lost 1 base and J 0 bases, leaving 12 bases between the germline ends. The variable domain in full, completed from reference TRBV15 and TRBJ1-2, reads DAMVIQNPRYQVTQFGKPVTLSCSQTLNHNVMYWYQQKSSQAPKLLFHYYDKDFNNEADTPDNFQSRRPNTSFCFLDIRSPGLGDTAMYLCATSRAWDLANYGYTFGSGTRLTVV.

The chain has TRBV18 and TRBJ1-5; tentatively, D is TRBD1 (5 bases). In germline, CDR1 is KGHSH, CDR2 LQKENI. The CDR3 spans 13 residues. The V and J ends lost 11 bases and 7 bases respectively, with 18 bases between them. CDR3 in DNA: TGTGCCCGCCGGGGGGGGGAGAGGCAGCCCCAGCATTTT. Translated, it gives CARRGGERQPQHF.

CDR3 amino acids: CASSSLGQGADGYTF. In DNA, the CDR3 is TGCGCCAGCAGCTCTTTGGGACAGGGGGCAGATGGCTACACCTTC. The chain carries TRBV5-1 and TRBJ1-2; 12 bases are a match to TRBD1. There are 15 residues in the CDR3. V lost 3 bases, J lost 6 bases, and 6 bases stayed unmatched. Per germline, CDR1 SGHRS and CDR2 YFSETQ.

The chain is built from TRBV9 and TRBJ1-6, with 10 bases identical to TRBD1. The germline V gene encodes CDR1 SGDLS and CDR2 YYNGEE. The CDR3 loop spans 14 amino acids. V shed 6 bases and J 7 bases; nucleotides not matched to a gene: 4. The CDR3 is CASTPGQGNSPLHF. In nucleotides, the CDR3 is TGTGCCAGCACCCCGGGACAGGGGAATTCACCCCTCCACTTT.

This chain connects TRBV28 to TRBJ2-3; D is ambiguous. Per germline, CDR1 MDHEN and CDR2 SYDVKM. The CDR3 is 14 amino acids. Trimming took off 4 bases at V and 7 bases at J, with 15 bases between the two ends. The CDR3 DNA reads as TGTGCCAGCAGTTCCCATGTAACAGCAAATACGCAGTATTTT. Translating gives CASSSHVTANTQYF. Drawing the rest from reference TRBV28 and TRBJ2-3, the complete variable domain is DVKVTQSSRYLVKRTGEKVFLECVQDMDHENMFWYRQDPGLGLRLIYFSYDVKMKEKGDIPEGYSVSREKKERFSLILESASTNQTSMYLCASSSHVTANTQYFGPGTRLTVL.

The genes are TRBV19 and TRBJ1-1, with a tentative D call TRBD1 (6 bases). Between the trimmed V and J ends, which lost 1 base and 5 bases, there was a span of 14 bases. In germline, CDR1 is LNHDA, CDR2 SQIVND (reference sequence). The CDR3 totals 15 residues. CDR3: CASSIGGQPVTEAFF. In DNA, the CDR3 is TGTGCCAGTAGTATAGGCGGACAGCCGGTGACTGAAGCTTTCTTT.

CDR3 in DNA: TGTGCCAGCAGCGTCACCATGGCTAATACGCAGTATTTT. This encodes CASSVTMANTQYF. The chain is built from TRBV11-1 and TRBJ2-3, with D uncertain. Germline CDR1 SGHAT, CDR2 FQDESV (reference sequence). Trimming took off 5 bases at V and 7 bases at J, with 13 bases between the two ends. This CDR3 comprises 13 residues.

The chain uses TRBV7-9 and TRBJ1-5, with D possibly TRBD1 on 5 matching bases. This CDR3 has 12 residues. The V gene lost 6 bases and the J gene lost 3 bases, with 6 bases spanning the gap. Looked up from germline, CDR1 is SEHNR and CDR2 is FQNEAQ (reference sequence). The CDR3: CASSGHNQPQHF. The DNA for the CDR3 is TGTGCCAGCAGTGGACACAATCAGCCCCAGCATTTT. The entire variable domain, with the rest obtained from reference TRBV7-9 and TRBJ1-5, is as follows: DTGVSQNPRHKITKRGQNVTFRCDPISEHNRLYWYRQTLGQGPEFLTYFQNEAQLEKSRLLSDRFSAERPKGSFSTLEIQRTEQGDSAMYLCASSGHNQPQHFGDGTRLSIL.

The CDR3 sequence: CASSLGGSFETQYF. As DNA, the CDR3 is TGTGCCAGCAGTCTGGGGGGAAGTTTCGAGACCCAGTACTTC. V gene TRBV2 combines with J gene TRBJ2-5, with a possible D match to TRBD2 (6 bases). The CDR3 extends over 14 amino acids. The germline V and J ends were trimmed by 5 bases and 5 bases, with 15 bases remaining between them. Germline V gives CDR1 SNHLY, CDR2 FYNNEI.

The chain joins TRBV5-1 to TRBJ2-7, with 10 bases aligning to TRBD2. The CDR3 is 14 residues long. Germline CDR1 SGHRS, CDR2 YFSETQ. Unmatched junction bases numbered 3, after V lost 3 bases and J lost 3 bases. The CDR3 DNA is TGCGCCAGCAGCTCCACTAGCGGGGACTACGAGCAGTACTTC. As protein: CASSSTSGDYEQYF.

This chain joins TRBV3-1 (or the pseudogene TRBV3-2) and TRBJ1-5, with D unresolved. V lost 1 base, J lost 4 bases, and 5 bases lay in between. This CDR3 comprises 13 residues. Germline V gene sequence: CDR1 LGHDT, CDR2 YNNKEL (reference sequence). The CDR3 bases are TGTGCCAGCAGCCAAGTCGAAAATCAGCCCCAGCATTTT. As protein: CASSQVENQPQHF.

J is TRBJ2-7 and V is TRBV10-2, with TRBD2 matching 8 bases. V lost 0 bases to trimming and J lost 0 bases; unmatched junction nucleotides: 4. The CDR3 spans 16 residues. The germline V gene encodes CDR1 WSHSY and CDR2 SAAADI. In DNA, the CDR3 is TGCGCCAGCAGTGAGTCCAGCGGGGGCTCCTCCTACGAGCAGTACTTC. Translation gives CASSESSGGSSYEQYF.

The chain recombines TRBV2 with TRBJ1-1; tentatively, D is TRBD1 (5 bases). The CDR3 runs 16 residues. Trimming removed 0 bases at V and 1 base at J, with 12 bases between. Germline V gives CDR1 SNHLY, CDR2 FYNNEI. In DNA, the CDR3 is TGTGCCAGCAGTGAAGCGCTTCAGGGTAGGAACACTGAAGCTTTCTTT. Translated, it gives CASSEALQGRNTEAFF. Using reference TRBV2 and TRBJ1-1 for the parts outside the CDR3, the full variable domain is EPEVTQTPSHQVTQMGQEVILRCVPISNHLYFYWYRQILGQKVEFLVSFYNNEISEKSEIFDDQFSVERPDGSNFTLKIRSTKLEDSAMYFCASSEALQGRNTEAFFGQGTRLTVV.

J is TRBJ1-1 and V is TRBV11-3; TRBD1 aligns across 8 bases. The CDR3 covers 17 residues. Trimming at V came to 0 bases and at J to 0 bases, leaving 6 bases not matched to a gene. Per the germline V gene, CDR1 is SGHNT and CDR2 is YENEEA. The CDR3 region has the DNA TGTGCCAGCAGCTTAGACGCAGGGGGCGGCTTGAACACTGAAGCTTTCTTT. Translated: CASSLDAGGGLNTEAFF.

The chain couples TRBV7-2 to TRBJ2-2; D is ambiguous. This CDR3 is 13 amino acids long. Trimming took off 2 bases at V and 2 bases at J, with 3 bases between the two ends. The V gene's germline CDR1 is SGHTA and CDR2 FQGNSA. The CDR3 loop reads CASSLRNTGELFF. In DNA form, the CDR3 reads TGTGCCAGCAGCTTAAGAAACACCGGGGAGCTGTTTTTT.

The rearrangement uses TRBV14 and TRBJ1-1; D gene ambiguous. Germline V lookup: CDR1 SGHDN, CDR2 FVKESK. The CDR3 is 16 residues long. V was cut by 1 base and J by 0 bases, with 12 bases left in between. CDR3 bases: TGTGCCAGCAGCCAAGTCAGGACCGGCATGAACACTGAAGCTTTCTTT. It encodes CASSQVRTGMNTEAFF.

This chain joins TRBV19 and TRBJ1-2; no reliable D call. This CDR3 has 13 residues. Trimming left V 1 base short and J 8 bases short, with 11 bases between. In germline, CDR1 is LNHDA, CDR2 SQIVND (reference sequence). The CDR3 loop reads CASSIGPGSGYTF. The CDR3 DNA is TGTGCCAGTAGTATAGGGCCTGGGAGCGGCTACACCTTC.

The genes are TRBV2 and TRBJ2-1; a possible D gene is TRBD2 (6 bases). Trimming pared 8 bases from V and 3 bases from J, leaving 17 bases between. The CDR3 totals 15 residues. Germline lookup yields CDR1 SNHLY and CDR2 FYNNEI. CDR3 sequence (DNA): TGTGCCAGCGGGGGGTCTAGGGTCTTCTACAATGAGCAGTTCTTC. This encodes CASGGSRVFYNEQFF.

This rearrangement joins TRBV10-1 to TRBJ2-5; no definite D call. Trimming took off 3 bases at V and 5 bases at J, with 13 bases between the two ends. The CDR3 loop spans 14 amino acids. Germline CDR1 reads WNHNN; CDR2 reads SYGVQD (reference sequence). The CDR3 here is CASSEGPRRETQYF. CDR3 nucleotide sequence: TGCGCCAGCAGTGAAGGCCCTCGAAGGGAGACCCAGTACTTC.

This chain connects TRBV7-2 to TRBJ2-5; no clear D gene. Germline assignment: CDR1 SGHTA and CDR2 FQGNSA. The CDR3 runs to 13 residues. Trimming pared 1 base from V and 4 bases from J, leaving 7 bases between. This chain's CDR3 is CASSLGGGETQYF. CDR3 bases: TGTGCCAGCAGCTTAGGTGGTGGAGAGACCCAGTACTTC.

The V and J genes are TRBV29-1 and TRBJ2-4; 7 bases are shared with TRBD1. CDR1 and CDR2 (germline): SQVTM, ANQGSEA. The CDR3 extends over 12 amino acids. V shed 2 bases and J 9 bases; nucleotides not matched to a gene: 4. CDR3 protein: CSVERGRGIQYF. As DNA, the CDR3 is TGCAGCGTTGAAAGGGGGCGAGGCATTCAGTACTTC. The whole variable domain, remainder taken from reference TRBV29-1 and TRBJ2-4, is SAVISQKPSRDICQRGTSLTIQCQVDSQVTMMFWYRQQPGQSLTLIATANQGSEATYESGFVIDKFPISRPNLTFSTLTVSNMSPEDSSIYLCSVERGRGIQYFGAGTRLSVL.

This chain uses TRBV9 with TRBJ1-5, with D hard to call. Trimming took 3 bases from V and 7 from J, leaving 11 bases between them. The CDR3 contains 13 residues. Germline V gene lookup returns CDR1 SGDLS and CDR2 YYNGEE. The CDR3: CASSAAPGQPQHF. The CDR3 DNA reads TGTGCCAGCAGCGCCGCCCCCGGACAGCCCCAGCATTTT.

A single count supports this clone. The CDR3 region has the DNA TGTGCCTGGAATGCAGGGTCCTATAATTCACCCCTCCACTTT. It specifies CAWNAGSYNSPLHF. J is TRBJ1-6 and V is TRBV30; D is possibly TRBD1 (5 bases). The V gene lost 4 bases and the J gene lost 1 base, with 8 bases spanning the gap. Germline assignment: CDR1 GTSNPN and CDR2 SVGIG (reference sequence). The CDR3 contains 14 residues.

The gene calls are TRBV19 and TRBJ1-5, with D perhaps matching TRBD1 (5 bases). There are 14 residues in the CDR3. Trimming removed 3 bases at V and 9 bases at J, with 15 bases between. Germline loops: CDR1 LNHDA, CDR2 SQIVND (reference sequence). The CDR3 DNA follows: TGTGCCAGTAGTATGGGGGGAGGCGATCGGCCCCAGCATTTT. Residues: CASSMGGGDRPQHF.